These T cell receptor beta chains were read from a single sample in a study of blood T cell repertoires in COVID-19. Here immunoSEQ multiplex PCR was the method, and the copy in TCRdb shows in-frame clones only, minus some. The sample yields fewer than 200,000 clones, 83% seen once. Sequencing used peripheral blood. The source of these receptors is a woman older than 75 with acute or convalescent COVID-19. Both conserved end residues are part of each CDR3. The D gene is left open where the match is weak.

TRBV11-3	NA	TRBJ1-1	CASSLGRNTEAFF
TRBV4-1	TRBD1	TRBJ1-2	CASSQGDRVIYGYTF
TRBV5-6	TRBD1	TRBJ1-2	CASSLTGGIYGYTF
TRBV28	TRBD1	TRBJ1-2	CASREPGQGRHGYTF
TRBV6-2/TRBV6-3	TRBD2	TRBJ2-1	CASSETSGVPNYNEQFF
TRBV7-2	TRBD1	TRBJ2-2	CASSWRRDRATTGELFF
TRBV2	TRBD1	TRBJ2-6	CASSNTGDLSGANVLTF
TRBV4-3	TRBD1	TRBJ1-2	CASSHRDSLGGYTF
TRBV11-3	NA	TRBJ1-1	CASSFFAAGDTEAFF
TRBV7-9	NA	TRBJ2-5	CASSPLTSLQETQYF
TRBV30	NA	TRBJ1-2	CAWNWAGNYGYTF